The 18 T cell receptor beta chains presented below share a single source sample, sequenced in a study of cytotoxic CD8 clonotypes in ibrutinib-treated CLL. TCRdb's table, derived via immunoSEQ multiplex PCR, lists solely in-frame clones and lacks some. The sample lists approximately 100,000 clones, 58% occurring once. The specimen comprised PBMCs, sampled after 24 months of ibrutinib treatment. The receptors originated from a human donor with chronic lymphocytic leukemia.

V is TRBV27 and J is TRBJ1-1, with D uncertain. CDR1 and CDR2 (germline): MNHEY, SMNVEV (reference sequence). The CDR3 length is 14 residues. Trimming stripped 2 bases from V and 1 base from J, with 8 bases between. CDR3 sequence (DNA): TGTGCCAGCAGTTTAAATTCAGGGAACACTGAAGCTTTCTTT. It specifies CASSLNSGNTEAFF.

The rearrangement links TRBV6-1 to TRBJ2-7; D uncertain. This CDR3 contains 11 residues. Germline V gene lookup returns CDR1 MNHNS and CDR2 SASEGT. The V end lost 7 bases, the J end lost 6 bases, and 10 bases lay between the germline ends. The CDR3 here is CASTLSSEQYF. CDR3 coding DNA: TGTGCCAGCACGCTCTCCAGCGAGCAGTACTTC.

DNA of the CDR3: TGTGCCAGTAAGGAGGAATGGTCGACAGATACGCAGTATTTT. Translated: CASKEEWSTDTQYF. This chain uses TRBV19 with TRBJ2-3, with a tentative D call TRBD2 (5 bases). The CDR3 covers 14 residues. The V end lost 7 bases, the J end lost 3 bases, and 14 bases lay between the germline ends. Germline CDR1 and CDR2: LNHDA and SQIVND (reference sequence).

J is TRBJ2-2 and V is TRBV6-6, with a tentative D call TRBD1 (6 bases). Looked up from germline, CDR1 is MNHNY and CDR2 is SVGAGI (reference sequence). CDR3 length equals 16 residues. Trimming took off 2 bases at V and 4 bases at J, with 14 bases between the two ends. The CDR3 DNA reads TGTGCCAGCAGTTACGGCACAGGGTTCGCCACCGGGGAGCTGTTTTTT. Translated, it gives CASSYGTGFATGELFF.

The V gene is TRBV19, the J gene TRBJ2-5, with 7 bases matching TRBD2. Per germline, CDR1 LNHDA and CDR2 SQIVND (reference sequence). The CDR3 runs 14 residues. The trim removed 2 bases at V and 4 bases at J, leaving 4 bases unmatched. The DNA of the CDR3 is TGTGCCAGTAGTATACAAGCGGGGCGAGAGACCCAGTACTTC. Encoded protein: CASSIQAGRETQYF.

V is TRBV5-1 and J is TRBJ2-6; no firm D call. Germline CDR1 SGHRS, CDR2 YFSETQ. CDR3 size: 15 residues. V lost 2 bases and J 0 bases, leaving 6 bases between the germline ends. CDR3 residues: CASSFGSSGANVLTF. Written as DNA, the CDR3 is TGCGCCAGCAGCTTTGGAAGCTCTGGGGCCAACGTCCTGACTTTC. The variable domain in full, with the rest retrieved from reference TRBV5-1 and TRBJ2-6, is KAGVTQTPRYLIKTRGQQVTLSCSPISGHRSVSWYQQTPGQGLQFLFEYFSETQRNKGNFPGRFSGRQFSNSRSEMNVSTLELGDSALYLCASSFGSSGANVLTFGAGSRLTVL.

This clone came up a few times. J is TRBJ1-4 and V is TRBV7-6; D unclear. The CDR3 runs to 14 residues. V lost 8 bases, J lost 0 bases, and 10 bases lay in between. Germline lookup yields CDR1 SGHVS and CDR2 FNYEAQ. The CDR3 bases are TGTGCCAGCTCAGCAACCCCAACTAATGAAAAACTGTTTTTT. Its translation is CASSATPTNEKLFF.

The genes are TRBV19 and TRBJ1-1; D gene unclear. Germline CDR1 and CDR2: LNHDA and SQIVND (reference sequence). Deletions cut 5 bases from V and 4 bases from J, with 17 bases between. The CDR3 has 15 amino acids. The DNA of the CDR3 is TGTGCCAGTAGTCCATGGGGTAAAGGTACCACTGAAGCTTTCTTT. This gives the protein CASSPWGKGTTEAFF.

This chain links TRBV19 with TRBJ1-5; D ambiguous. Deletions cut 3 bases from V and 0 bases from J, with 6 bases between. CDR1 LNHDA and CDR2 SQIVND come from the germline V gene (reference sequence). The CDR3 sequence is 14 residues long. The CDR3 region has the DNA TGTGCCAGTAGTATTGCCTTTAGCAATCAGCCCCAGCATTTT. This gives the protein CASSIAFSNQPQHF.

This clone has only a few counts. The J gene is TRBJ1-1, the V gene TRBV4-2; no definite D call. The V end was cut by 4 bases, the J end by 8 bases, with 14 bases between. The length of the CDR3 is 13 residues. Germline CDR1 is LGHNA and CDR2 is YNFKEQ. The chain's CDR3 is CASSPDKAGEAFF. The CDR3 DNA is TGTGCCAGCAGCCCAGATAAGGCCGGAGAAGCTTTCTTT.

The chain recombines TRBV5-4 with TRBJ1-3; no firm D call. The CDR3 is 13 amino acids. The V end was cut by 4 bases, the J end by 4 bases, with 9 bases between. Germline assignment: CDR1 SGHNT and CDR2 YYREEE (reference sequence). The CDR3 DNA is TGTGCCAGCAGCCCCGATTGGGGAAACACCATATATTTT. Its translation: CASSPDWGNTIYF.

The chain recombines TRBV30 with TRBJ2-7; possible D gene TRBD1, 5 bases. The CDR3 extends over 14 amino acids. CDR1 and CDR2 from the germline V gene are GTSNPN and SVGIG (reference sequence). V lost 0 bases, J lost 3 bases, and 12 bases lay in between. CDR3 region: CAWSVLKGNYEQYF. The CDR3 coding sequence is TGTGCCTGGAGTGTACTTAAGGGGAACTACGAGCAGTACTTC. The variable domain in full, completed from reference TRBV30 and TRBJ2-7, reads SQTIHQWPATLVQPVGSPLSLECTVEGTSNPNLYWYRQAAGRGLQLLFYSVGIGQISSEVPQNLSASRPQDRQFILSSKKLLLSDSGFYLCAWSVLKGNYEQYFGPGTRLTVT.

This clone was counted between two and nine times. The chain uses TRBV20-1 and TRBJ2-7; tentative D call: TRBD1 (6 bases). CDR3 length: 11 amino acids. Germline lookup yields CDR1 DFQATT and CDR2 SNEGSKA (reference sequence). V was clipped by 4 bases and J by 7 bases, with 11 bases between them. The CDR3 sequence is CSATSGEEQYF. The CDR3, as DNA: TGCAGTGCTACCTCAGGGGAAGAGCAGTACTTC.

This rearrangement joins TRBV14 to TRBJ1-2; weak D call: TRBD1 (6 bases). The CDR3 runs to 13 residues. V lost 5 bases to trimming and J lost 1 base, with 8 bases between them. Germline V gene sequence: CDR1 SGHDN, CDR2 FVKESK. The CDR3 region is CASSMGHNYGYTF. Written as DNA, the CDR3 is TGTGCCAGCAGCATGGGACATAACTATGGCTACACCTTC. Full variable domain (outside the CDR3, taken from reference TRBV14 and TRBJ1-2): EAGVTQFPSHSVIEKGQTVTLRCDPISGHDNLYWYRRVMGKEIKFLLHFVKESKQDESGMPNNRFLAERTGGTYSTLKVQPAELEDSGVYFCASSMGHNYGYTFGSGTRLTVV.

This clone was observed a few times. This sequence joins TRBV30 and TRBJ1-1; no firm D call. V lost 8 bases and J 1 base, leaving 8 bases between the germline ends. This CDR3 is built from 11 residues. Germline CDR1 and CDR2: GTSNPN and SVGIG (reference sequence). CDR3 sequence reads: CAGEQNTEAFF. The CDR3 nucleotides read TGTGCCGGCGAGCAGAACACTGAAGCTTTCTTT.

This chain joins TRBV19 and TRBJ1-2; TRBD1 matches at 8 bases. V gave up 5 bases and J gave up 5 bases; unmatched junction bases: 7. The CDR3 extends over 14 amino acids. The germline CDR1 and CDR2 sequences are LNHDA and SQIVND (reference sequence). DNA of the CDR3: TGTGCCAGTAGTGCCGGACAGGGTGGATATGGCTACACCTTC. It encodes CASSAGQGGYGYTF. The full variable domain, its missing parts supplied by reference TRBV19 and TRBJ1-2, is DGGITQSPKYLFRKEGQNVTLSCEQNLNHDAMYWYRQDPGQGLRLIYYSQIVNDFQKGDIAEGYSVSREKKESFPLTVTSAQKNPTAFYLCASSAGQGGYGYTFGSGTRLTVV.

The V and J genes are TRBV19 and TRBJ2-3, with TRBD1 as a possible D gene (5 bases). The CDR3 loop spans 15 amino acids. Germline-derived CDR1 and CDR2 are LNHDA and SQIVND (reference sequence). The germline V and J ends were trimmed by 6 bases and 0 bases, with 13 bases remaining between them. The CDR3 loop is CASSGSGWSTDTQYF. The CDR3 region has the DNA TGTGCCAGTAGCGGATCAGGGTGGAGCACAGATACGCAGTATTTT. Full variable domain (rest looked up from reference TRBV19 and TRBJ2-3): DGGITQSPKYLFRKEGQNVTLSCEQNLNHDAMYWYRQDPGQGLRLIYYSQIVNDFQKGDIAEGYSVSREKKESFPLTVTSAQKNPTAFYLCASSGSGWSTDTQYFGPGTRLTVL.

The chain combines TRBV9 with TRBJ2-1; no reliable D call. The germline V gene encodes CDR1 SGDLS and CDR2 YYNGEE. The CDR3 extends over 11 amino acids. Trimming shortened V by 4 bases and J by 10 bases, and 9 bases separated the two germline ends. In DNA, the CDR3 is TGTGCCAGCAGCCCCAGTAGAGAGCAGTTCTTC. Translating it yields CASSPSREQFF.